This T cell receptor (beta chain) came from a study of shared clonotypes between healthy human individuals. Sequencing was performed with immunoSEQ multiplex PCR; in TCRdb, only in-frame clones are kept and a portion is missing. The data hold about 2.4 million clones, with more than 90% observed a single time. V shed 5 bases and J shed 4 bases, with 21 bases lying between them. CDR1 is SGHNT, CDR2 YYREEE, per germline (reference sequence). The CDR3 has 17 amino acids. Sequencing was performed on naive CD4+ T cells sorted from blood. The subset denotes: CD45RA+ positively selected. The receptor was derived from a man between 18 and 35 years old in good health. The gene calls are TRBV5-4 and TRBJ2-2; tentative D call: TRBD2 (6 bases). CDR3 protein: CASSIGGNWFATGELFF. DNA of the CDR3: TGTGCCAGCAGTATAGGAGGGAATTGGTTTGCCACCGGGGAGCTGTTTTTT.